The text below deals with one TCR beta chain. A much more abundant neighbour one base away suggests this may be a read error. The data belong to a study of blood T cells in healthy people across ages. With a J-beta primer mix and a sample-barcoded 5' primer, a second PCR ran 7 to 11 cycles. TCRdb analysed the 5' RACE reads with MiXCR anew, one entry per CDR3 protein. The repertoire has 1.5 million to 2 million distinct CDR3 sequences, about 28% of them found once; the top ten carry 7% to 9%. The CDR3 is 14 amino acids. The ends were cut back, 1 base at V and 3 bases at J, with 10 bases in the middle. Germline V gene lookup returns CDR1 LGHDT and CDR2 YNNKEL (reference sequence).

The V and J genes are TRBV3-1 and TRBJ2-7; tentatively, D is TRBD2 (5 bases). This TCR came from a woman between 25 and 40 years old in good health. The sequenced sample was blood. The CDR3 reads CASSQGAADYEQYV. CDR3 in DNA: TGTGCCAGCAGCCAAGGAGCGGCGGACTACGAGCAGTACGTC.